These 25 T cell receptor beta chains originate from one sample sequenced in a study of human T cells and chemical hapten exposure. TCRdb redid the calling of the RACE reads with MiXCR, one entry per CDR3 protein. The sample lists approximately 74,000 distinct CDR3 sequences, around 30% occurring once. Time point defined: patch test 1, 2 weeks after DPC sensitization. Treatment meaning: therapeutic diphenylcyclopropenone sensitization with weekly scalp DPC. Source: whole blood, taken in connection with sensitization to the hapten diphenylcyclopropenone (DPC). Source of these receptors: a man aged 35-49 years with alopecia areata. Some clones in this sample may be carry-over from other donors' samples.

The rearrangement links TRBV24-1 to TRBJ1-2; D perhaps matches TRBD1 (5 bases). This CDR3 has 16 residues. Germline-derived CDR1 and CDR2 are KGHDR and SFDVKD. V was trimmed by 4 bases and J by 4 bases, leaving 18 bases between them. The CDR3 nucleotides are TGTGCCACCAGTGACCCTACAGGTCGAGGAGGCTATGGCTACACCTTC. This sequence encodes CATSDPTGRGGYGYTF.

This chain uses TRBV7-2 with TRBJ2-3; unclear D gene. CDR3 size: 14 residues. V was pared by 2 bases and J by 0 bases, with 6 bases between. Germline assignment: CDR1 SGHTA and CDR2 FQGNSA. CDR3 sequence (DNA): TGTGCCAGCAGCTTAATAACGAGCACAGATACGCAGTATTTT. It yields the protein CASSLITSTDTQYF.

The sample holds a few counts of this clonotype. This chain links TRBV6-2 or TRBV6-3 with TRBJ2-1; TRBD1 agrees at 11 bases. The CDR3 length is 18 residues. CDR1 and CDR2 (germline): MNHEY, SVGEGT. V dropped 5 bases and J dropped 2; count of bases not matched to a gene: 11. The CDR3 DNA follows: TGTGCCAGCAGTCACCCCAGGACAGGGGGCAAGACCTACAATGAGCAGTTCTTC. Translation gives CASSHPRTGGKTYNEQFF.

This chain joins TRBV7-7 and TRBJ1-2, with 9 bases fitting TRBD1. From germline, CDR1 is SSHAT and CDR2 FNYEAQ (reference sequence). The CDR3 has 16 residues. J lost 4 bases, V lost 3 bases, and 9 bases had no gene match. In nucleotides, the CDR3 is TGTGCCAGCAGCTTGCCGGGACAGGGTCGATTCTATGGCTACACCTTC. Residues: CASSLPGQGRFYGYTF.

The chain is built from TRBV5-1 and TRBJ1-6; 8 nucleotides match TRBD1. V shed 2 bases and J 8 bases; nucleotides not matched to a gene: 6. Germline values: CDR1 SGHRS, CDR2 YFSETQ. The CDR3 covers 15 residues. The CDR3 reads CASSFRTGLDSPLHF. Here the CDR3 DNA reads TGCGCCAGCAGCTTCCGGACAGGGTTGGATTCACCCCTCCACTTT.

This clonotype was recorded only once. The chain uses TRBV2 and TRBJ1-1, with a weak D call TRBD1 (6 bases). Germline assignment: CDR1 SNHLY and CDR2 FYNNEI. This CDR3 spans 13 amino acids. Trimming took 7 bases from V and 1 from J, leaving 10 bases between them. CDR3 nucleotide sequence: TGTGCCAGCAAGGGGGAATCGAACACTGAAGCTTTCTTT. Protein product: CASKGESNTEAFF.

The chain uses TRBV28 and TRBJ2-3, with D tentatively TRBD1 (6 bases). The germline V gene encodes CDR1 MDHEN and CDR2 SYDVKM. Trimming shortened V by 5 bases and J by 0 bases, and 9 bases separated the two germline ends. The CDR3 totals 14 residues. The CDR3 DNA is TGTGCCAGCAGTCCCCAGGGGAGCACAGATACGCAGTATTTT. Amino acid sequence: CASSPQGSTDTQYF.

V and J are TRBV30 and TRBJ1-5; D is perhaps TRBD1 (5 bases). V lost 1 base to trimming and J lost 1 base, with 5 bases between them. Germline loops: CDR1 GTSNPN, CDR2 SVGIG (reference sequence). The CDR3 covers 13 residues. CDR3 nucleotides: TGTGCCTGGAGTGGACAGAGCAATCAGCCCCAGCATTTT. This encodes CAWSGQSNQPQHF.

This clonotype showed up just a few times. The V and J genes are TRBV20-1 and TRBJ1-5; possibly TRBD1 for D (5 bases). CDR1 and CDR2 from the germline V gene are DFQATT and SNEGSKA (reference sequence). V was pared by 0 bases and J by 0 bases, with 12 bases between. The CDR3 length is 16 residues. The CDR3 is CSARDLQERSNQPQHF. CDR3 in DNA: TGCAGTGCTAGAGATTTACAGGAACGTAGCAATCAGCCCCAGCATTTT.

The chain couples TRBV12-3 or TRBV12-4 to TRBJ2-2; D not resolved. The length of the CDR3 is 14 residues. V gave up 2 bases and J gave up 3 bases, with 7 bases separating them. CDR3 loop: CASSLLGDTGELFF. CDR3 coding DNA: TGTGCCAGCAGTTTACTTGGGGACACCGGGGAGCTGTTTTTT.

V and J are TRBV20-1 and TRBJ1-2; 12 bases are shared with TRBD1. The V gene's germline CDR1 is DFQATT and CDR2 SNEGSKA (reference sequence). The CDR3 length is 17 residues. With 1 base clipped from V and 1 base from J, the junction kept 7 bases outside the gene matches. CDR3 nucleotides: TGCAGTGCTAGAGGAGGGGGACAGGGGGCATATAACTATGGCTACACCTTC. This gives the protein CSARGGGQGAYNYGYTF.

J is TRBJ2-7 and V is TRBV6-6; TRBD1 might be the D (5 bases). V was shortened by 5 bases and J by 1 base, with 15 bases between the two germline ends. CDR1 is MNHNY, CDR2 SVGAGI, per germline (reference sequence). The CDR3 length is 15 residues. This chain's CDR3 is CASSPQKGFSYEQYF. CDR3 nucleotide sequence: TGTGCCAGCAGTCCTCAAAAGGGGTTTTCCTACGAGCAGTACTTC.

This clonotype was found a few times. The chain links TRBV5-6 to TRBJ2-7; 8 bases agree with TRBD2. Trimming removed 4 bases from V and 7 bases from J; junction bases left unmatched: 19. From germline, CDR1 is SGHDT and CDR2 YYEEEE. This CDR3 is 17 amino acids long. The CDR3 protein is CASSPSPLADAIPEQYF. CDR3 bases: TGTGCCAGCAGCCCCAGCCCACTAGCGGACGCTATTCCGGAGCAGTACTTC.

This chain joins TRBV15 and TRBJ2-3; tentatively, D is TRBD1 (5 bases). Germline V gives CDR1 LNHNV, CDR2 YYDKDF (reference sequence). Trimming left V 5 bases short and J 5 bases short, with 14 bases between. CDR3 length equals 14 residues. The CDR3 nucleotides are TGTGCCACCAGCTTTTCTGGGGCGGAAGATACGCAGTATTTT. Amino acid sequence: CATSFSGAEDTQYF.

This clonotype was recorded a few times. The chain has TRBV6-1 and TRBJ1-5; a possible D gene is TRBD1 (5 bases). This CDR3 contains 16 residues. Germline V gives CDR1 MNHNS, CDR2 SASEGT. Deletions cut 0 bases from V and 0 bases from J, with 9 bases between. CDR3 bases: TGTGCCAGCAGTGAAGCTTGGGGGTATAGCAATCAGCCCCAGCATTTT. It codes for CASSEAWGYSNQPQHF.

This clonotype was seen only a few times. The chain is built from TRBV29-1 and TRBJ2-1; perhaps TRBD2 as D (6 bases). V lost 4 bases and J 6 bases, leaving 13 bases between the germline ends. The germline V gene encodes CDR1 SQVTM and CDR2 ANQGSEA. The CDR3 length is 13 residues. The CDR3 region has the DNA TGCAGCGTTGCGGAGGGCCCAGGCAATGAGCAGTTCTTC. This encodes CSVAEGPGNEQFF.

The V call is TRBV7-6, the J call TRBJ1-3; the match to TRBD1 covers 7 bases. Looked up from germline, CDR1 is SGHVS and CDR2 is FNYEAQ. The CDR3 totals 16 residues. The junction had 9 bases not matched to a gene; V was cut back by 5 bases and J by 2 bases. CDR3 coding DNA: TGTGCCAGCAGCCCTTTCGGGACAGCCGCTGGAAACACCATATATTTT. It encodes CASSPFGTAAGNTIYF.

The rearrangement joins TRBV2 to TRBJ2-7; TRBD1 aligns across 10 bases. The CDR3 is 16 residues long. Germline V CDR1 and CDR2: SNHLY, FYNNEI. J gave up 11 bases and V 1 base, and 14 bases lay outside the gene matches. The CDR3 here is CASSEGTGDRGPPEYF. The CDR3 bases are TGTGCCAGCAGTGAAGGGACCGGGGACAGGGGACCTCCAGAGTACTTC.

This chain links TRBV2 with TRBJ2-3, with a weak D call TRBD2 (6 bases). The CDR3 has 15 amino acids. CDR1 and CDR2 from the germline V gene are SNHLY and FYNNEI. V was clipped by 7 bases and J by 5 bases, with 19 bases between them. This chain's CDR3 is CASTFGGLTGDTQYF. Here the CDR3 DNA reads TGTGCCAGCACTTTTGGGGGACTGACCGGAGATACGCAGTATTTT. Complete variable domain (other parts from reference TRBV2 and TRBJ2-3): EPEVTQTPSHQVTQMGQEVILRCVPISNHLYFYWYRQILGQKVEFLVSFYNNEISEKSEIFDDQFSVERPDGSNFTLKIRSTKLEDSAMYFCASTFGGLTGDTQYFGPGTRLTVL.

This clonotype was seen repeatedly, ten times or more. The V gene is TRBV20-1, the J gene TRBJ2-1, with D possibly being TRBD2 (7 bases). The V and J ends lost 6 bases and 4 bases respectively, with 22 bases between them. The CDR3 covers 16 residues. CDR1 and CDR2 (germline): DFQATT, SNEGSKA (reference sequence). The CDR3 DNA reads TGCAGTGCCCGGGGCCCTGGACTAGGGGGTTACAATGAGCAGTTCTTC. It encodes CSARGPGLGGYNEQFF.

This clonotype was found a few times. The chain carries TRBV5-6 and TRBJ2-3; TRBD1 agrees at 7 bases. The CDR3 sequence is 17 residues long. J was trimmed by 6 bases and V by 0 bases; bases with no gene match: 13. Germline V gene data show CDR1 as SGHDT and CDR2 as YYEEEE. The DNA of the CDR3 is TGTGCCAGCAGCTTGGTAGGGCGGACAGGCTCAAGGGATACGCAGTATTTT. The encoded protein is CASSLVGRTGSRDTQYF.

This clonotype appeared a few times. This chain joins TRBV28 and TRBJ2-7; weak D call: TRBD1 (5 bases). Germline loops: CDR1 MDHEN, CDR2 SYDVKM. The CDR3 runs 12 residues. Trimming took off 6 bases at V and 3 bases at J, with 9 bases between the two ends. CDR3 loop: CASSTTVYEQYF. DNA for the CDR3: TGTGCCAGCAGCACGACAGTCTACGAGCAGTACTTC.

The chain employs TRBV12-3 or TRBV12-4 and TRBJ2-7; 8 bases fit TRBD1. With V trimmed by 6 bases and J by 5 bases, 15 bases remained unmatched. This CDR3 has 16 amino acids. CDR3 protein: CASSPRGPGGKNEQYF. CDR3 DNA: TGTGCCAGCAGCCCCCGAGGTCCAGGGGGCAAGAACGAGCAGTACTTC.

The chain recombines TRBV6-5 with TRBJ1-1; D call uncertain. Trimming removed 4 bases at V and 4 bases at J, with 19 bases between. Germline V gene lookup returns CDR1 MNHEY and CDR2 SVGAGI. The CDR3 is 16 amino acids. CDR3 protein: CASSFRGRVNPTEAFF. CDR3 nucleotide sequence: TGTGCCAGCAGTTTCCGAGGAAGGGTGAATCCCACTGAAGCTTTCTTT.

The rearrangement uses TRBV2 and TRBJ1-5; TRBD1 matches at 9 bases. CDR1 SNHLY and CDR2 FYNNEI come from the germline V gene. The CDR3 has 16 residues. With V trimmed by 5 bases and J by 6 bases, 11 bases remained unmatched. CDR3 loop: CASSPRTGGGGQPQHF. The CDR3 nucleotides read TGTGCCAGCAGTCCTCGTACAGGGGGCGGGGGTCAGCCCCAGCATTTT.